This T cell receptor (beta chain) stems from a study of shared clonotypes between healthy human individuals. Overall study: Per donor, CD8 memory used one plate, CD8 naive used two, CD4 memory used three and CD4 naive used three.

Produced via immunoSEQ multiplex PCR; TCRdb's table is partial and in-frame only. This sample yields roughly 2,300,000 clones, of which 85% to 95% are seen a single time; 0.37% belongs to the top ten. Comments on this clone: Its antigen remains unknown.

Whole-study results and caveats: Sampling covered nothing but blood. Tissue TCR repertoires likely differ from those found in blood. Clonotype sharing across several donors was observed for about 5.5% of naive CD4 clonotypes.

This CDR3 spans 15 amino acids. The ends were cut back, 6 bases at V and 0 bases at J, with 12 bases in the middle. The germline V gene encodes CDR1 SEHNR and CDR2 FQNEAQ (reference sequence). Every donor, a Caucasian adult, lived in Nashville, Tennessee. The TCR was taken from a man aged 18 to 35 in good health. Some clones in this sample may be carry-over from other donors' samples. The chain is built from TRBV7-9 and TRBJ1-3; TRBD1 might be the D (6 bases). Sequenced sample: naive CD4+ T cells from PBMCs. Subset here: CD45RA+ positively selected. CDR3 sequence: CASRAEGGSGNTIYF. The CDR3 nucleotides read TGTGCCAGCAGGGCCGAGGGGGGCTCTGGAAACACCATATATTTT. Looking up the rest from reference TRBV7-9 and TRBJ1-3 gives the full variable domain: DTGVSQNPRHKITKRGQNVTFRCDPISEHNRLYWYRQTLGQGPEFLTYFQNEAQLEKSRLLSDRFSAERPKGSFSTLEIQRTEQGDSAMYLCASRAEGGSGNTIYFGEGSWLTVV.